This T cell receptor beta chain was recorded in a study of shared clonotypes between healthy human individuals. The wider study: Used for every donor were three CD4 naive, three CD4 memory, two CD8 naive and one CD8 memory plate.

TCRdb's copy holds only in-frame clones and misses some; the assay was immunoSEQ multiplex PCR. This sample yields 1.5 million to 1.9 million clones, of which 98% are seen a single time; about 0.4% belongs to the top ten. Findings and limits, study-wide: Some naive CD4 clonotypes, around 5%, turned up in common across several donors.

Comment on this clone: The antigen is unknown.

The CDR3 is made up of 14 amino acids. Trimming cost V 7 bases and J 2 bases, with 17 bases left between them. Germline-derived CDR1 and CDR2 are SQVTM and ANQGSEA. V gene TRBV29-1 combines with J gene TRBJ1-2; D is possibly TRBD1 (6 bases). Sequenced: naive CD4+ T cells sorted from blood. Subset defined: CD45RA+ positively selected. This sequence was found in a man between 25 and 39 years old in good health. CDR3: CSALKGTPNYGYTF. In DNA form, the CDR3 reads TGCAGCGCCCTTAAAGGGACACCCAACTATGGCTACACCTTC.